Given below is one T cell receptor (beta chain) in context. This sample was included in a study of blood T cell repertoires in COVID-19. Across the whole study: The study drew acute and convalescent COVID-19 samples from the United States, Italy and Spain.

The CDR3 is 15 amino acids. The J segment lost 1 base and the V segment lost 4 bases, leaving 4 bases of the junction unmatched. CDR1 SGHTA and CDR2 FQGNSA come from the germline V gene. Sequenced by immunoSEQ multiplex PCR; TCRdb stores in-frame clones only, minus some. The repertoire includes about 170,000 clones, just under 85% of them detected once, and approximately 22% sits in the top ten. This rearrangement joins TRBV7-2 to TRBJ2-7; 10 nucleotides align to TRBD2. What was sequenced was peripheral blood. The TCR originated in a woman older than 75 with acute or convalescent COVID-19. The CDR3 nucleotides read TGTGCCAGCAGCTACTCGACTAGCGGGTCCTACGAGCAGTACTTC. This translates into CASSYSTSGSYEQYF.